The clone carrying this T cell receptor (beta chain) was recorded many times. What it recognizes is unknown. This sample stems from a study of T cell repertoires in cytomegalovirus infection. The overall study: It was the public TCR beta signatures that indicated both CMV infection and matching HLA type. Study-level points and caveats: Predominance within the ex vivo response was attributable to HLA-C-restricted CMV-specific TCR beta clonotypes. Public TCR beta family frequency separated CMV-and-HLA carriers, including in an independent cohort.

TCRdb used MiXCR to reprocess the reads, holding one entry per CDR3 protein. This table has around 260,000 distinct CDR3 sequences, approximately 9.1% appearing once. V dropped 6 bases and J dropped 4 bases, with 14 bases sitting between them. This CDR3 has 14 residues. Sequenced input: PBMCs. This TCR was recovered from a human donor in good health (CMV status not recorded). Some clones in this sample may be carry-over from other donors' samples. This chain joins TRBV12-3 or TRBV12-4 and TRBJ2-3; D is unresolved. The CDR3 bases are TGTGCCAGCAGGGACCAGGTTGCGCCAGATACGCAGTATTTT. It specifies CASRDQVAPDTQYF.